This T cell receptor beta chain came from a study of T-cell memory formation after mild COVID-19. About the research overall: Largely donor-specific sequence clusters came from two donors.

Germline lookup yields CDR1 DFQATT and CDR2 SNEGSKA (reference sequence). This CDR3 has 13 residues. V lost 2 bases and J lost 6, with 13 bases in between. MiXCR was run by TCRdb on the 5' RACE reads, yielding one entry per CDR3 protein. The sample carries 150,000 to 200,000 distinct CDR3 sequences, roughly 31% recorded once. The sequenced sample consisted of PBMCs or a T cell subset sorted from them (not recorded which). The gene calls are TRBV20-1 and TRBJ1-1, with D possibly matching TRBD1 (6 bases). The receptor was isolated from an adult woman who had mild COVID-19 (a few samples of this study predate the infection). Cell type and time point are not known. The CDR3: CSARYLQGAEAFF. The CDR3 DNA reads TGCAGTGCTAGATACCTACAGGGAGCTGAAGCTTTCTTT.